This entry concerns a single T cell receptor beta chain. The antigen is unknown. Some clones are missing from TCRdb's copy, which holds only in-frame ones; the method was immunoSEQ multiplex PCR. This sample has approximately 6,900 clones; 80% occur once, and the top ten carry approximately 0.57%. The source of the sample is a study of follicular helper T cells after annual influenza vaccination. CDR1 is WNHNN, CDR2 SYGVQD, per germline (reference sequence). There are 12 residues in the CDR3. With 7 bases removed from V and 7 bases from J, the gap between germline ends came to 11 bases. Regarding time point: 2015-2016 season, 7 days after influenza vaccination. Per time point, roughly 40-110 mL of blood was sampled. Study results and limitations: Day 7 ICOS+CD38+ clones were most often found later in ICOS-CD38- cTfh cells. Productive TCRB sequences came from only roughly 8.5-23% of cells.

V and J are TRBV10-1 and TRBJ1-5; the D is unclear. This clonotype was obtained from an adult who received the influenza vaccine. This material consisted of CXCR5- memory CD4+ T cells sorted from blood, taken 7 days after influenza vaccination. CDR3: CASKGGDQPQHF. The CDR3 region has the DNA TGCGCCAGCAAAGGTGGAGACCAGCCCCAGCATTTT.